A single sample gave rise to the 10 T cell receptor beta chains below, sequenced in a study of T-cell memory formation after mild COVID-19. MiXCR was run by TCRdb on the 5' RACE reads, yielding one entry per CDR3 protein. Of 250,000 to 300,000 distinct CDR3 sequences detected, around 15% appear once; the ten largest clones hold more than 20%. The specimen sequenced was PBMCs or a T cell subset sorted from them (not recorded which). Source of these receptors: a man in his late teens or twenties who had mild COVID-19 (a few samples of this study predate the infection). Cell type and time point are not known.

Ten or more counts support this clonotype. The junction differs from germline at one of its ends, possibly a read error. J is TRBJ2-3 and V is TRBV5-1; D may correspond to TRBD1 or TRBD2 (6 bases each). This CDR3 has 14 amino acids. The germline gives CDR1 SGHRS, CDR2 YFSETQ. CDR3 residues: CASSLGGRTDTQYF. CDR3 coding DNA: TGTGCCAGCAGCTTAGGGGGGCGCACAGATACGCAGTATTTT.

The J gene is TRBJ2-7, the V gene TRBV10-3; D is possibly TRBD2 (5 bases). This CDR3 has 11 amino acids. Germline values: CDR1 ENHRY, CDR2 SYGVKD. Trimming shortened V by 8 bases and J by 7 bases, and 12 bases separated the two germline ends. Here the CDR3 reads CAIGERDEQYF. The DNA for the CDR3 is TGTGCCATCGGGGAGCGAGATGAGCAGTACTTC.

The rearrangement uses TRBV20-1 and TRBJ2-7, with 8 nucleotides matching TRBD2. CDR1 is DFQATT, CDR2 SNEGSKA, per germline (reference sequence). The CDR3 sequence is 14 residues long. V shed 6 bases and J 0 bases; nucleotides not matched to a gene: 7. CDR3 in amino acids: CSATGGDLSYEQYF. CDR3 nucleotide sequence: TGCAGTGCCACGGGGGGGGACCTCTCCTACGAGCAGTACTTC.

The V and J genes are TRBV4-3 and TRBJ2-3; 8 bases agree with TRBD2. Trimming cost V 1 base and J 5 bases; bases outside gene matches: 8. The CDR3 extends over 16 amino acids. Germline CDR1 reads LGHNA; CDR2 reads YSLEER. The CDR3 loop reads CASSQGAGGLGDTQYF. CDR3 DNA: TGCGCCAGCAGCCAAGGGGCGGGGGGTTTAGGAGATACGCAGTATTTT.

There are a few counts of this clonotype. CDR3 residues: CASSLGGGPSTDTQYF. The CDR3 DNA follows: TGCGCCAGCAGCTTAGGCGGGGGCCCTAGCACAGATACGCAGTATTTT. The chain carries TRBV5-1 and TRBJ2-3; the D gene is possibly TRBD2 (7 bases). With 2 bases removed from V and 0 bases from J, the gap between germline ends came to 13 bases. Germline V lookup: CDR1 SGHRS, CDR2 YFSETQ. The CDR3 runs 16 residues.

This clonotype was counted a few times. The chain is built from TRBV5-1 and TRBJ2-3; D is ambiguous. Looked up from germline, CDR1 is SGHRS and CDR2 is YFSETQ. V was trimmed by 2 bases and J by 4 bases, leaving 5 bases between them. The CDR3 covers 12 residues. The CDR3 nucleotides are TGCGCCAGCAGCTTCGAGGCAGATACGCAGTATTTT. Protein product: CASSFEADTQYF.

As DNA, the CDR3 is TGTGCCAGCTCACCGCTCTCGCGGACAGGGGCCTACAATGAGCAGTTCTTC. This translates into CASSPLSRTGAYNEQFF. The V call is TRBV18, the J call TRBJ2-1, with 9 bases that match TRBD1. The V gene end was trimmed by 3 bases and the J gene end by 2 bases; junction bases not matched to a gene: 8. The length of the CDR3 is 17 residues. Germline V gene lookup returns CDR1 KGHSH and CDR2 LQKENI.

The sample holds many counts of this clonotype. The V gene is TRBV5-1, the J gene TRBJ2-1; weak D call: TRBD2 (6 bases). The V gene lost 0 bases and the J gene lost 4 bases, with 11 bases spanning the gap. CDR3 size: 15 residues. Germline V gene lookup returns CDR1 SGHRS and CDR2 YFSETQ. Here the CDR3 reads CASSLALAEYNEQFF. DNA of the CDR3: TGCGCCAGCAGCTTGGCTTTAGCGGAATACAATGAGCAGTTCTTC.

The chain joins TRBV6-5 to TRBJ1-6; D possibly corresponds to TRBD1 (6 bases). The CDR3 length is 13 residues. Per the germline V gene, CDR1 is MNHEY and CDR2 is SVGAGI. Trimming cost V 7 bases and J 7 bases, with 11 bases left between them. DNA for the CDR3: TGTGCCAGCAACGGACAGAAAAATTCACCCCTCCACTTT. It yields the protein CASNGQKNSPLHF.

This clonotype has a count of ten or more. This sequence joins TRBV6-5 and TRBJ1-5; the D gene is possibly TRBD1 (6 bases). The CDR3 totals 12 residues. Trimming left V 8 bases short and J 5 bases short, with 10 bases between. Germline CDR1 is MNHEY and CDR2 is SVGAGI. The CDR3 spells CASGGADQPQHF. Here the CDR3 DNA reads TGTGCCAGCGGGGGCGCGGATCAGCCCCAGCATTTT.